This paragraph reports one TCR beta chain. Its antigen is unidentified. The DNA ends 3 residues before the CDR3 does, and the rest of the CDR3 is filled in from the germline J gene. Dot-blot hybridization genotyped cervical HPV amplified with MY09/MY11 PCR. The source of the sample is a study of T cells in women clearing cervical HPV infection. Study-wide context: Donors had HPV16-related CIN3 or worse; 2 had invasive cancer. General observations from the study: CIN3+ cases had significantly higher TCR richness than controls; evenness did not differ. Each sample's T-cell count was unknown, possibly confounding richness.

Libraries were prepared by immunoSEQ multiplex PCR; TCRdb keeps only in-frame clonotypes and omits some of them. This repertoire includes approximately 41,000 clones. The CDR3 extends over 15 amino acids. V dropped 7 bases and J dropped 5; count of bases not matched to a gene: 11. CDR1 and CDR2 from the germline V gene are SGHAT and FQNNGV. The rearrangement uses TRBV11-2 and TRBJ2-1; 7 nucleotides align to TRBD1. Sequencing was carried out using blood buffy coat. This TCR derives from a woman aged 18 to 75 with a cervical HPV16 infection that either progressed to CIN3+ or cleared (not recorded which). The CDR3 region is CASTPGTEFNNEQFF. The CDR3 DNA, read in part, is TGTGCCAGCACCCCCGGGACAGAATTTAACAATGAG.